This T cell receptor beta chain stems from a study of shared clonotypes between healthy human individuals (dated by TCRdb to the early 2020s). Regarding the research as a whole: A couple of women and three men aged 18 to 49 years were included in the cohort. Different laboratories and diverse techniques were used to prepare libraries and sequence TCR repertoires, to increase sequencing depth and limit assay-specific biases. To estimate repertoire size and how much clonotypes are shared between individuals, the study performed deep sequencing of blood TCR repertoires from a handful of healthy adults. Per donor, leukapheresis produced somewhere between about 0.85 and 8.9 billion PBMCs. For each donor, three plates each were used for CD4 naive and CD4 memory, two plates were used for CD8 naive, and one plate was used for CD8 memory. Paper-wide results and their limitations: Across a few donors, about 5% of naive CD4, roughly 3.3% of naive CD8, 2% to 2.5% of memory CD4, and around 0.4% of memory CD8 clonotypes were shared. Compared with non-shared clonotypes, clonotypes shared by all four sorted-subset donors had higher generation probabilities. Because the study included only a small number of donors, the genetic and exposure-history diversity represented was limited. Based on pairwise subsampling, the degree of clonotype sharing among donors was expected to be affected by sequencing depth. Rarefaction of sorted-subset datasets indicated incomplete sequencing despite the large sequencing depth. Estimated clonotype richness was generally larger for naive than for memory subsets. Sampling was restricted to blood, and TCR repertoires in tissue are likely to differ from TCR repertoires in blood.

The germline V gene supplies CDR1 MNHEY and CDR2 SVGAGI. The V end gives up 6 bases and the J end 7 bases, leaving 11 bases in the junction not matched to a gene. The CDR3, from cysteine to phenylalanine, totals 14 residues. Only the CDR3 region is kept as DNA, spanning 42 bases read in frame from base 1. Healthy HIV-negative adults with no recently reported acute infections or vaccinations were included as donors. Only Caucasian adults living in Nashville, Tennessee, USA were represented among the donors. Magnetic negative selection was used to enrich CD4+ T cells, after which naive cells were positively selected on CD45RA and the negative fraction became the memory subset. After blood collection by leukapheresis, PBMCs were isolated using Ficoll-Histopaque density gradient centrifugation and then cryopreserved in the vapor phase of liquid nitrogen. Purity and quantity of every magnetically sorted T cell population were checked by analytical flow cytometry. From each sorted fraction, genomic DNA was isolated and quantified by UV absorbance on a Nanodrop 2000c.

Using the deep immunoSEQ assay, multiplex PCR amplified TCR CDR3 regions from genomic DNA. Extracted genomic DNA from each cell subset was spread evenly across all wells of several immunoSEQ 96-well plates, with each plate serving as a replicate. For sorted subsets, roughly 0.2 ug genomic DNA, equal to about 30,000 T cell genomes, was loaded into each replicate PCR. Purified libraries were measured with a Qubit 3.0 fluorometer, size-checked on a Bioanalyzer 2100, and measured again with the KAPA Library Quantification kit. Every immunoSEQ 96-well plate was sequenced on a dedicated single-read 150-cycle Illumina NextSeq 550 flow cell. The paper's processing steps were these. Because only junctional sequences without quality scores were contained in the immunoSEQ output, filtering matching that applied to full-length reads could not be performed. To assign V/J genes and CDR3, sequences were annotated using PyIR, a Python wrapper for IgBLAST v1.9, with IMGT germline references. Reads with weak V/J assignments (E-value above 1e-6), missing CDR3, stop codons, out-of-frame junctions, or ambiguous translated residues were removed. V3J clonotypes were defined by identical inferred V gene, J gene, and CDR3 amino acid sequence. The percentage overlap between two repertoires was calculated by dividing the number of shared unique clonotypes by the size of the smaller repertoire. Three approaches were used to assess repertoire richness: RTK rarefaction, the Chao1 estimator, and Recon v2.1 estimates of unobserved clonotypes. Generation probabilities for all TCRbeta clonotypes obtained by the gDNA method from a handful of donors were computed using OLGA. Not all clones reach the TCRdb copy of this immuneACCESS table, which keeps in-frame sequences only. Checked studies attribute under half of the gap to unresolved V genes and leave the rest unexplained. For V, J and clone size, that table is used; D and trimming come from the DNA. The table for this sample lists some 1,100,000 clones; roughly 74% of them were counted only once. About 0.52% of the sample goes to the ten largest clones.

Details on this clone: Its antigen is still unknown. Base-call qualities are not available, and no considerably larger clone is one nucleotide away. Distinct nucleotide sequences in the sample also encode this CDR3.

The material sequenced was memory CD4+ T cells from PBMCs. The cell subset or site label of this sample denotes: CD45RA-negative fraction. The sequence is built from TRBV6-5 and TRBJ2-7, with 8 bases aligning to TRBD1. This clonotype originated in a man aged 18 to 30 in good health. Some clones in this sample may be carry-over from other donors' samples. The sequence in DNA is TGTGCCAGCAGCCCGGACAGGGTAGCATGGGAGCAGTACTTC. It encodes CASSPDRVAWEQYF.